Listed below are T cell receptor beta chains from one sample, sequenced in a study of blood T cell repertoires in COVID-19. The table came from immunoSEQ multiplex PCR; TCRdb's copy has only in-frame clones and leaves some out. The sample lists about 170,000 clones; less than 85% were seen once. Specimen: peripheral blood. The source of these receptors is a human donor with acute or convalescent COVID-19. The donor label of this sample is uncertain. CDR3s include the opening cysteine and the closing phenylalanine or tryptophan. A D gene is named only where the DNA matches it firmly. Not every row has a clone size; where given, it reads once, few, many or a size class.

d_call	v_call	clone_size	j_call	cdr3_aa	cdr3_nt
TRBD2	TRBV3-1/TRBV3-2	.	TRBJ2-7	CASSRLAGGYSYEQYF	TGTGCCAGCAGCCGCCTAGCGGGGGGTTACTCCTACGAGCAGTACTTC
.	TRBV2	.	TRBJ1-4	CASSDYGDATNEKLFF	TGTGCCAGCAGTGATTATGGAGATGCAACTAATGAAAAACTGTTTTTT
TRBD2	TRBV4-3	.	TRBJ2-1	CASSLQGRGLAGGRGNEQFF	TGCGCCAGCAGCCTCCAGGGAAGGGGACTAGCGGGGGGCCGAGGTAATGAGCAGTTCTTC
.	TRBV28	.	TRBJ1-6	CASSPPGYNSPLHF	TGTGCCAGCAGCCCCCCGGGGTATAATTCACCCCTCCACTTT
TRBD1	TRBV7-9	.	TRBJ1-2	CASSPPGQGGYGYTF	TGTGCCAGCAGCCCGCCGGGACAGGGCGGCTATGGCTACACCTTC
.	TRBV6-6	.	TRBJ2-1	CAVNRESSYNEQFF	TGTGCCGTCAATAGGGAGAGCTCCTACAATGAGCAGTTCTTC
.	TRBV3-1/TRBV3-2	.	TRBJ2-5	CASSRDTGSQETQYF	TGTGCCAGCAGCCGAGATACAGGGTCCCAAGAGACCCAGTACTTC
.	TRBV30	.	TRBJ1-2	CAWSRGYYGYTF	TGTGCCTGGAGTAGAGGTTACTATGGCTACACCTTC
TRBD1	TRBV4-2	.	TRBJ1-5	CASSQDLEGANQPQHF	TGTGCCAGCAGCCAAGATCTGGAGGGGGCCAATCAGCCCCAGCATTTT
TRBD1	TRBV25-1	once	TRBJ1-5	CASSGQLQGQPQHF	TGTGCCAGCAGTGGCCAGTTACAGGGGCAGCCCCAGCATTTT
.	TRBV7-3	few	TRBJ2-7	CASSLIRGNEQYF	TGTGCCAGCAGCTTAATCCGGGGGAACGAGCAGTACTTC
TRBD1	TRBV6-5	.	TRBJ2-4	CASSSPHRTGGNIQYF	TGTGCCAGCAGTTCCCCCCACCGGACAGGGGGAAACATTCAGTACTTC
.	TRBV28	.	TRBJ2-1	CASIISVLAAYNEQFF	TGTGCCAGCATTATATCGGTGCTAGCAGCATACAATGAGCAGTTCTTC
TRBD1	TRBV2	.	TRBJ2-2	CASSEGGTGNTGELFF	TGTGCCAGCAGTGAAGGGGGGACAGGAAACACCGGGGAGCTGTTTTTT
TRBD1	TRBV2	.	TRBJ2-2	CASSVDRANGELFF	TGTGCCAGCAGTGTCGACAGGGCGAACGGGGAGCTGTTTTTT
.	TRBV7-9	.	TRBJ1-2	CASSSAGNYGYTF	TGTGCCAGCAGCTCGGCAGGGAACTATGGCTACACCTTC
TRBD1	TRBV27	.	TRBJ1-2	CASSLTDRGLKGYTF	TGTGCCAGCAGTTTGACGGACAGGGGGCTTAAGGGCTACACCTTC
.	TRBV7-9	.	TRBJ2-7	CASSNPRISSAFYEQYF	TGTGCCAGCAGCAACCCGCGGATATCGTCGGCATTTTACGAGCAGTACTTC
.	TRBV28	.	TRBJ1-5	CASSLSRQGRQPQHF	TGTGCCAGCAGTTTATCTCGTCAGGGAAGACAGCCCCAGCATTTT
.	TRBV28	.	TRBJ2-5	CASSQLRAQYF	TGTGCCAGCAGCCAGTTGCGGGCCCAGTACTTC
TRBD1	TRBV5-6	once	TRBJ1-4	CASRSTGGGSEKLFF	TGTGCCAGCAGGTCTACAGGGGGCGGAAGTGAAAAACTGTTTTTT
.	TRBV19	once	TRBJ2-3	CASKSKDYNTDTQYF	TGTGCCAGTAAATCGAAGGACTATAACACAGATACGCAGTATTTT
.	TRBV11-2	few	TRBJ1-5	CASSLGGPNQPQHF	TGTGCCAGCAGCTTGGGGGGTCCCAATCAGCCCCAGCATTTT
.	TRBV5-1	.	TRBJ1-1	CASSSGGGNTEAFF	TGCGCCAGCAGCTCAGGCGGGGGGAACACTGAAGCTTTCTTT
.	TRBV3-1/TRBV3-2	.	TRBJ2-5	CASSSGSRLYF	TGTGCCAGCAGCTCCGGGAGCCGTCTGTACTTC
.	TRBV27	once	TRBJ1-1	CASSFTGRTEAFF	TGTGCCAGCAGTTTTACAGGGAGAACTGAAGCTTTCTTT
.	TRBV18	.	TRBJ1-2	CASSRQGTSNYGYTF	TGTGCCAGCTCACGCCAAGGGACATCTAACTATGGCTACACCTTC
TRBD2	TRBV30	.	TRBJ2-1	CAWAALRGRHNEQFF	TGTGCCTGGGCCGCCCTGCGGGGGAGACACAATGAGCAGTTCTTC
TRBD2	TRBV9	few	TRBJ2-1	CASSVGAGGLSHEQFF	TGTGCCAGCAGCGTAGGGGCGGGGGGCCTTAGCCATGAGCAGTTCTTC
.	TRBV18	.	TRBJ1-4	CASSPRPGVKQGTNEKLFF	TGTGCCAGCTCACCAAGGCCAGGGGTGAAGCAGGGAACTAATGAAAAACTGTTTTTT
.	TRBV19	.	TRBJ1-5	CASSSAGRSNQPQHF	TGTGCCAGTAGTTCCGCAGGTCGGAGCAATCAGCCCCAGCATTTT
.	TRBV6-6	.	TRBJ1-1	CASSYSSDTEAFF	TGTGCCAGCAGTTACTCGTCTGACACTGAAGCTTTCTTT
TRBD1	TRBV19	.	TRBJ1-1	CASRIDRGDTEAFF	TGTGCCAGTAGGATCGACAGGGGGGACACTGAAGCTTTCTTT
TRBD2	TRBV30	.	TRBJ2-1	CAWSSGGVGEQFF	TGTGCCTGGAGTAGCGGGGGGGTGGGTGAGCAGTTCTTC
TRBD1	TRBV10-3	.	TRBJ2-5	CAISESFRDRVETQYF	TGTGCCATCAGTGAGTCTTTCAGGGACAGGGTAGAGACCCAGTACTTC
TRBD1	TRBV13	.	TRBJ2-3	CASSSGTGSTDTQYF	TGTGCCAGCAGCTCAGGGACAGGTAGCACAGATACGCAGTATTTT
.	TRBV5-1	.	TRBJ2-2	CASSFSGDTGELFF	TGCGCCAGCAGCTTTTCCGGGGACACCGGGGAGCTGTTTTTT
.	TRBV18	.	TRBJ1-2	CASSPGVPGNYGYTF	TGTGCCAGCTCACCAGGGGTTCCGGGGAACTATGGCTACACCTTC
TRBD1	TRBV6-6	.	TRBJ1-6	CASSSGQGSSSPLHF	TGTGCCAGCAGTTCCGGACAGGGATCAAGCTCACCCCTCCACTTT
.	TRBV19	.	TRBJ1-2	CASSSYRNNYGYTF	TGTGCCAGTAGTAGTTACAGGAATAACTATGGCTACACCTTC
TRBD1	TRBV30	.	TRBJ2-1	CACRMGQDRNEQFF	TGTGCCTGCCGGATGGGACAGGATCGCAATGAGCAGTTCTTC
.	TRBV2	.	TRBJ2-2	CASSSKGLNTGELFF	TGTGCCAGCAGCTCAAAAGGACTTAACACCGGGGAGCTGTTTTTT
TRBD1	TRBV2	.	TRBJ1-1	CASQGQGLNTEAFF	TGTGCCAGCCAGGGACAGGGTTTGAACACTGAAGCTTTCTTT
TRBD1	TRBV27	.	TRBJ1-1	CASSDYRDRLTMNTEAFF	TGTGCCAGCAGTGACTACCGGGACAGGCTAACTATGAACACTGAAGCTTTCTTT
.	TRBV24-1	.	TRBJ2-2	CATSDFRQENTGELFF	TGTGCCACCAGTGATTTTCGACAGGAGAACACCGGGGAGCTGTTTTTT
TRBD1	TRBV7-9	.	TRBJ1-4	CASSQGQGYEKLFF	TGTGCCAGCAGCCAGGGACAGGGGTATGAAAAACTGTTTTTT
.	TRBV5-6	.	TRBJ1-5	CASSFSPNQPQHF	TGTGCCAGCAGCTTCTCCCCTAATCAGCCCCAGCATTTT
.	TRBV27	.	TRBJ2-2	CASRSSGATGELFF	TGTGCCAGCAGATCCTCCGGTGCCACCGGGGAGCTGTTTTTT
TRBD1	TRBV19	.	TRBJ2-1	CATNRQGRFNEQFF	TGTGCCACCAATAGACAGGGTAGGTTCAATGAGCAGTTCTTC
TRBD1	TRBV28	.	TRBJ1-1	CASPMTGGKTEAFF	TGTGCCAGCCCTATGACAGGGGGTAAAACTGAAGCTTTCTTT
.	TRBV15	few	TRBJ2-2	CATSRGTQNTGELFF	TGTGCCACCAGCAGAGGGACACAGAACACCGGGGAGCTGTTTTTT
TRBD1	TRBV11-3	.	TRBJ1-2	CASSSGTVYGYTF	TGTGCCAGCAGCTCCGGGACAGTCTATGGCTACACCTTC
TRBD2	TRBV3-1/TRBV3-2	.	TRBJ2-2	CASSGGLAKTGELFF	TGTGCCAGCAGCGGCGGACTAGCGAAAACCGGGGAGCTGTTTTTT
TRBD1	TRBV11-3	.	TRBJ2-3	CASSSSGQGRRDTQYF	TGTGCCAGCAGCTCCTCCGGACAGGGAAGAAGAGATACGCAGTATTTT
.	TRBV19	once	TRBJ1-1	CASSFAPRQALLDTEAFF	TGTGCCAGTAGTTTCGCTCCCCGACAGGCCCTACTGGACACTGAAGCTTTCTTT
.	TRBV19	.	TRBJ1-1	CASSIKGLTPEAFF	TGTGCCAGTAGTATAAAGGGGCTGACCCCTGAAGCTTTCTTT
TRBD1	TRBV5-1	.	TRBJ1-5	CASSLNPGQGENQPQHF	TGCGCCAGCAGCCTCAATCCGGGACAGGGGGAAAATCAGCCCCAGCATTTT